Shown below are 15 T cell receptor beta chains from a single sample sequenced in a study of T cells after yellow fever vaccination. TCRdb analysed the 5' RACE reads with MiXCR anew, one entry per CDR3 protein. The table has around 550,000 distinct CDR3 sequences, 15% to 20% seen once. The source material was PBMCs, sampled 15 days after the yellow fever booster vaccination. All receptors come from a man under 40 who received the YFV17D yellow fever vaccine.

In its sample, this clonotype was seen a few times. The CDR3 sequence: CASSAPGQGVSGAFF. DNA of the CDR3: TGTGCCAGCAGCGCCCCGGGACAGGGCGTTTCAGGAGCTTTCTTT. The chain is built from TRBV9 and TRBJ1-1; 9 nucleotides agree with TRBD1. The CDR3 totals 15 residues. V gave up 3 bases and J gave up 10 bases; unmatched junction bases: 13. Germline assignment: CDR1 SGDLS and CDR2 YYNGEE.

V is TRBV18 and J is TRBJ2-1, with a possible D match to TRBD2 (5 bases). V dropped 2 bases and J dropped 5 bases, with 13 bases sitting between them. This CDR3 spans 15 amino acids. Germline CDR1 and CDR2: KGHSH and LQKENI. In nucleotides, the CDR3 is TGTGCCAGCTCACCAACTCGGACTGGAAACAATGAGCAGTTCTTC. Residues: CASSPTRTGNNEQFF.

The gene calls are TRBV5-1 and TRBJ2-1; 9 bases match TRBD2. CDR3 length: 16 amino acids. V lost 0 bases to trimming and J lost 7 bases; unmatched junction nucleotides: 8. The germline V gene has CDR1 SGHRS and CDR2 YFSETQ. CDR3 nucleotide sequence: TGCGCCAGCAGCTTGGGGCTAGCGGGACGCGTTAATGAGCAGTTCTTC. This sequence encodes CASSLGLAGRVNEQFF.

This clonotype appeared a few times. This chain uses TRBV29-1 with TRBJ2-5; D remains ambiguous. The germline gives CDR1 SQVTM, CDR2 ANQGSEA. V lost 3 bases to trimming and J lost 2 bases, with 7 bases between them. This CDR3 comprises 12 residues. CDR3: CSVDIIQETQYF. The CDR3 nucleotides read TGCAGCGTTGACATTATTCAAGAGACCCAGTACTTC.

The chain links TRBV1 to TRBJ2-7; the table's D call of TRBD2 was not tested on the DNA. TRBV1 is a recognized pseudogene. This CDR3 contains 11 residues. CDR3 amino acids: CTSRAVLGQYF. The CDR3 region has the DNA TGCACCAGCAGGGCCGTCCTCGGTCAGTACTTC.

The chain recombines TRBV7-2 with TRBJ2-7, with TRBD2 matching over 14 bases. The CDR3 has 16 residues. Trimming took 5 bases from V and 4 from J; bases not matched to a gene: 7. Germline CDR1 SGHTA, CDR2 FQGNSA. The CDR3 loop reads CASSTDGTSGSYEQYF. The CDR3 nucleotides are TGTGCCAGCAGCACCGACGGGACTAGCGGGAGTTACGAGCAGTACTTC.

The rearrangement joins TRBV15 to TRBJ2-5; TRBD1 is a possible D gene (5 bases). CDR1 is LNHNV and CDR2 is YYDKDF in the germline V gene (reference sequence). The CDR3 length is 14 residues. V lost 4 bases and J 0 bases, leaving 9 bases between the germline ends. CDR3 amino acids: CATSNRQYQETQYF. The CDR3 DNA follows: TGTGCCACCAGCAATCGACAGTACCAAGAGACCCAGTACTTC.

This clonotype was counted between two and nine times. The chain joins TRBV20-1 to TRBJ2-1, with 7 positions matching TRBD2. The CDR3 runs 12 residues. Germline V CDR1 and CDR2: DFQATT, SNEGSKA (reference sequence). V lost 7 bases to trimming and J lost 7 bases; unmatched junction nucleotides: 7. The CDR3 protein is CSVPSGWNEQFF. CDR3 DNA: TGCAGTGTCCCTAGCGGATGGAATGAGCAGTTCTTC.

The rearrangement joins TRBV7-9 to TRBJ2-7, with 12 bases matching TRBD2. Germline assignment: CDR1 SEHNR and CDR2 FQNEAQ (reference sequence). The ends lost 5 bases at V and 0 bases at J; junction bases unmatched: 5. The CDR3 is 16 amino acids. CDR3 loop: CASSTSTSGSSYEQYF. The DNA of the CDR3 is TGTGCCAGCAGCACGTCGACTAGCGGGAGCTCCTACGAGCAGTACTTC.

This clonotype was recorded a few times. The CDR3, as DNA: TGCAGCGCCCTAGACAGGGGGCCGGACGGGGAGCTGTTTTTT. This encodes CSALDRGPDGELFF. The genes are TRBV29-1 and TRBJ2-2; TRBD1 aligns across 10 bases. The germline gives CDR1 SQVTM, CDR2 ANQGSEA. V was pared by 7 bases and J by 7 bases, with 9 bases of the junction left unmatched. The CDR3 runs to 14 residues.

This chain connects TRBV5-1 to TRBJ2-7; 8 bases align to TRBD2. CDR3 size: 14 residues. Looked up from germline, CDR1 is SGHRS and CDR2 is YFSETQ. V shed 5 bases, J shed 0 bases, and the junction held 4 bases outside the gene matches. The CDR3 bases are TGCGCCAGCAGGGAAAGCGGGAGCTCCTACGAGCAGTACTTC. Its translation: CASRESGSSYEQYF.

The CDR3, as DNA: TGCGCCAGCAGCCCCGCTGGAGGGTGGGCGGAAGAGACCCAGTACTTC. The encoded protein is CASSPAGGWAEETQYF. The chain joins TRBV5-1 to TRBJ2-5, with D perhaps TRBD2 (6 bases). There are 16 residues in the CDR3. The V end was cut by 4 bases, the J end by 3 bases, with 19 bases between. The germline CDR1 and CDR2 sequences are SGHRS and YFSETQ. Drawing the rest from reference TRBV5-1 and TRBJ2-5, the complete variable domain is KAGVTQTPRYLIKTRGQQVTLSCSPISGHRSVSWYQQTPGQGLQFLFEYFSETQRNKGNFPGRFSGRQFSNSRSEMNVSTLELGDSALYLCASSPAGGWAEETQYFGPGTRLLVL.

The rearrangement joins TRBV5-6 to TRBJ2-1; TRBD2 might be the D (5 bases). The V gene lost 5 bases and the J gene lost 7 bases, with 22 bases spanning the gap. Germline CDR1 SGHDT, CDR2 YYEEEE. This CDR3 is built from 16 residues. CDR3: CASSPPSTPGMNEQFF. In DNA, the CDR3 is TGTGCCAGCAGTCCCCCTAGCACTCCAGGTATGAATGAGCAGTTCTTC.

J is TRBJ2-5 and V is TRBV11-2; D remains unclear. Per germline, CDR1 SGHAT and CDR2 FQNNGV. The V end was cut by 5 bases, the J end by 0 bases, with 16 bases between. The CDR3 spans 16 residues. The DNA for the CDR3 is TGTGCCAGCAGCCCAAGTTCCACGGTGTACCAAGAGACCCAGTACTTC. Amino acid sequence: CASSPSSTVYQETQYF.

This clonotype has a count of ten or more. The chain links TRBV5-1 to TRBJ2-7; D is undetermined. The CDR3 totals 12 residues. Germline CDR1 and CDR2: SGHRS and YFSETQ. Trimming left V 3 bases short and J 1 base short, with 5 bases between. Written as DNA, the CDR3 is TGCGCCAGCAGCTCCCCGTCCTACGAGCAGTACTTC. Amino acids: CASSSPSYEQYF.